This TCR beta chain was sequenced for a study of molecular identifiers for immune sequencing clone quantification. One entry per CDR3 protein, called by TCRdb with MiXCR from the PCR reads. The data contain around 480,000 distinct CDR3 sequences, 20% to 25% of them singletons. V was cut by 3 bases and J by 3 bases, with 9 bases left in between. The CDR3 sequence is 13 residues long. The germline V gene has CDR1 MGHDK and CDR2 SYGVNS. The authors gated naive CD8 T cells as CD8+CD4-CCR7+CD45RA+ for sorting. This chain connects TRBV25-1 to TRBJ2-7; D gene ambiguous. Sequenced input: naive CD8+ T cells from blood, with Jurkat cell RNA spiked in. This sample's subset: FACS-sorted CD8+CD4-CCR7+CD45RA+ naive T cells. This TCR was recovered from a human donor in good health. Some libraries in this study had Jurkat cell RNA spiked in. CDR3 DNA sequence: TGTGCCAGCAGTGATCATTATAACTACGAGCAGTACTTC. Its translation: CASSDHYNYEQYF.